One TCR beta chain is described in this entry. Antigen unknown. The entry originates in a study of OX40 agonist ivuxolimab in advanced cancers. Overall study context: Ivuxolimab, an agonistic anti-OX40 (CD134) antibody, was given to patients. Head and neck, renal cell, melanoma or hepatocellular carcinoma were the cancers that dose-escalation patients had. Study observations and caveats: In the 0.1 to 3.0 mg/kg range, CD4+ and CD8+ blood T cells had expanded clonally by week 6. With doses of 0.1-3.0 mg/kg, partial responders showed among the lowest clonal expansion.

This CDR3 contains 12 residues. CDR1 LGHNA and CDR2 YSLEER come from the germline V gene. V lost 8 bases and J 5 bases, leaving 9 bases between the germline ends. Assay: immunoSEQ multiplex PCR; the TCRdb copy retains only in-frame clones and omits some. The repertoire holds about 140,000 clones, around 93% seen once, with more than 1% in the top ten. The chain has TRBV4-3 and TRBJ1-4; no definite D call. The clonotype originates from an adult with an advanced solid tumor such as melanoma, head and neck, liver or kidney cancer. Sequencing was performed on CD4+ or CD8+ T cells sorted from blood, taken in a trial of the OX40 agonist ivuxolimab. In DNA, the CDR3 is TGCGCCAGCCGCGGTACCAATGAAAAACTGTTTTTT. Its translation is CASRGTNEKLFF.